A single sample is the source of the 31 T cell receptor beta chains below, sequenced in a study of blood T cell repertoires in COVID-19. The assay was immunoSEQ multiplex PCR, and TCRdb's table has in-frame clones only and misses some. The table records some 150,000 clones, around four fifths of them present only once. Specimen: peripheral blood. The source of these receptors is a human donor in a cohort sampled during active COVID-19.

The chain employs TRBV27 and TRBJ2-2, with TRBD2 matching over 16 bases. Trimming took 2 bases from V and 5 from J; bases not matched to a gene: 5. The CDR3 extends over 18 amino acids. Germline V gives CDR1 MNHEY, CDR2 SMNVEV (reference sequence). CDR3 amino acids: CASSLLGGLAGGTGELFF. The CDR3 region has the DNA TGTGCCAGCAGTTTACTAGGGGGACTAGCGGGAGGGACCGGGGAGCTGTTTTTT.

The chain joins TRBV27 to TRBJ2-1, with D maybe TRBD2 (6 bases). The length of the CDR3 is 18 residues. V was shortened by 5 bases and J by 4 bases, with 24 bases between the two germline ends. The germline V gene has CDR1 MNHEY and CDR2 SMNVEV (reference sequence). Here the CDR3 DNA reads TGTGCCAGCAGTACGCGAAACCGCGCGGGGTCCCCTTACAATGAGCAGTTCTTC. It is translated as CASSTRNRAGSPYNEQFF.

V usage is TRBV27 and J usage is TRBJ2-2; no firm D call. The CDR3 covers 13 residues. V shed 5 bases and J shed 5 bases, with 9 bases lying between them. Per the germline V gene, CDR1 is MNHEY and CDR2 is SMNVEV (reference sequence). The CDR3 spells CASSMRDTGELFF. In nucleotides, the CDR3 is TGTGCCAGCAGTATGAGAGATACCGGGGAGCTGTTTTTT.

The chain is built from TRBV6-6 and TRBJ1-5; tentative D call: TRBD1 (6 bases). Between the trimmed V and J ends, which lost 0 bases and 13 bases, there was a span of 10 bases. This CDR3 spans 12 amino acids. CDR1 and CDR2 from the germline V gene are MNHNY and SVGAGI (reference sequence). CDR3 residues: CASSYSRGTQHF. The CDR3 coding sequence is TGTGCCAGCAGTTACTCTAGGGGGACACAGCATTTT.

V is TRBV5-5 and J is TRBJ1-1; D unresolved. V was pared by 4 bases and J by 3 bases, with 10 bases between. The CDR3 is 13 amino acids. Germline assignment: CDR1 SGHKS and CDR2 YYEKEE (reference sequence). CDR3 region: CASSPGGYTEAFF. CDR3 sequence (DNA): TGTGCCAGCAGCCCGGGAGGGTACACTGAAGCTTTCTTT.

The V and J genes are TRBV30 and TRBJ2-1, with D unclear. The CDR3 spans 11 residues. Germline CDR1 and CDR2: GTSNPN and SVGIG (reference sequence). Trimming left V 5 bases short and J 4 bases short, with 6 bases between. The CDR3 DNA is TGTGCCTGGGGTAGTTACAATGAGCAGTTCTTC. Protein sequence: CAWGSYNEQFF.

The J gene is TRBJ2-7, the V gene TRBV12-3 or TRBV12-4; D might be TRBD1 (6 bases). V was clipped by 2 bases and J by 9 bases, with 14 bases between them. This CDR3 region has 13 residues. CDR3 coding DNA: TGTGCCAGCAGTTTACCAGGGCAGGGGAGGCAGTACTTC. Protein: CASSLPGQGRQYF.

The CDR3 DNA reads TGTGCCAGCAGCTTAGTCGCGGCCTCCTACAATGAGCAGTTCTTC. This codes for CASSLVAASYNEQFF. This sequence joins TRBV11-3 and TRBJ2-1; D remains ambiguous. Germline CDR1 and CDR2: SGHNT and YENEEA. The CDR3 loop spans 15 amino acids. Trimming took off 1 base at V and 0 bases at J, with 7 bases between the two ends.

This clone has only one observation. V gene TRBV13 combines with J gene TRBJ1-1; D is perhaps TRBD1 (6 bases). Germline assignment: CDR1 PRHDT and CDR2 FYEKMQ (reference sequence). The CDR3 has 16 amino acids. V was cut by 2 bases and J by 13 bases, with 26 bases left in between. CDR3 coding DNA: TGTGCCAGCAGCTTACGCCGGGGGGCAGGATGGTGGGACGGTTTCTTT. This translates into CASSLRRGAGWWDGFF.

This clone was seen once. Here the CDR3 reads CASSPFEGNTEAFF. The CDR3 DNA follows: TGTGCCAGCAGCCCATTTGAGGGGAACACTGAAGCTTTCTTT. J is TRBJ1-1 and V is TRBV3-1 (or the pseudogene TRBV3-2); no firm D call. The CDR3 consists of 14 residues. Trimming removed 4 bases at V and 1 base at J, with 10 bases between. Looked up from germline, CDR1 is LGHDT and CDR2 is YNNKEL (reference sequence).

The genes are TRBV27 and TRBJ2-7, with 9 bases identical to TRBD2. The CDR3 length is 15 residues. With 6 bases clipped from V and 5 bases from J, the junction kept 11 bases outside the gene matches. The germline V gene encodes CDR1 MNHEY and CDR2 SMNVEV (reference sequence). The CDR3 loop is CASRYNSGSPDEQYF. The CDR3 region has the DNA TGTGCCAGCAGGTACAATAGCGGGAGTCCAGACGAGCAGTACTTC.

This clone showed up just a few times. The rearrangement joins TRBV28 to TRBJ1-2, with TRBD1 identical over 7 bases. The trim removed 6 bases at V and 0 bases at J, leaving 4 bases unmatched. Germline assignment: CDR1 MDHEN and CDR2 SYDVKM. The CDR3 loop spans 14 amino acids. CDR3 nucleotide sequence: TGTGCCAGCAGCCTGGGACAGCCTAACTATGGCTACACCTTC. Translated: CASSLGQPNYGYTF.

The chain employs TRBV4-1 and TRBJ2-5; a possible D gene is TRBD1 (7 bases). CDR1 is MGHRA, CDR2 YSYEKL, per germline. This CDR3 spans 15 amino acids. The ends were cut back, 5 bases at V and 1 base at J, with 14 bases in the middle. The CDR3 protein is CASSRRDSIQETQYF. The DNA for the CDR3 is TGCGCCAGCAGCAGGCGGGACAGCATCCAAGAGACCCAGTACTTC.

The chain carries TRBV7-3 and TRBJ2-5; D possibly corresponds to TRBD1 (6 bases). With 3 bases removed from V and 5 bases from J, the gap between germline ends came to 13 bases. The length of the CDR3 is 14 residues. CDR1 is SGHTA and CDR2 is FQGTGA in the germline V gene. For the CDR3, the DNA is TGTGCCAGCAGCTTGAAAGGGGGTGGGGAGACCCAGTACTTC. Residues: CASSLKGGGETQYF.

The gene calls are TRBV6-1 and TRBJ2-3; D might be TRBD1 (6 bases). V lost 0 bases to trimming and J lost 5 bases, with 24 bases between them. This CDR3 region has 19 residues. CDR1 and CDR2 (germline): MNHNS, SASEGT. The CDR3 spells CASSEALTGRTARGDTQYF. CDR3 bases: TGTGCCAGCAGTGAAGCGCTTACGGGAAGGACAGCCCGCGGAGATACGCAGTATTTT.

This clone turned up a few times. This chain links TRBV28 with TRBJ2-2; 8 bases align to TRBD1. The CDR3 has 15 residues. The germline V gene has CDR1 MDHEN and CDR2 SYDVKM. Germline trimming cut 9 bases from V and 4 bases from J; bases unmatched to any gene: 10. The CDR3 spells CASFPGGAVTGELFF. The CDR3 DNA sequence: TGTGCCAGTTTCCCAGGGGGCGCGGTCACCGGGGAGCTGTTTTTT. The complete variable domain, with remaining parts taken from reference TRBV28 and TRBJ2-2, reads DVKVTQSSRYLVKRTGEKVFLECVQDMDHENMFWYRQDPGLGLRLIYFSYDVKMKEKGDIPEGYSVSREKKERFSLILESASTNQTSMYLCASFPGGAVTGELFFGEGSRLTVL.

CDR3 in DNA: TGTGCCAGCAGTTACCAGCGGGAGCCTGGGGAGACCCAGTACTTC. Its protein product is CASSYQREPGETQYF. The chain employs TRBV6-2 or TRBV6-3 and TRBJ2-5; 8 bases line up with TRBD2. The J segment lost 5 bases and the V segment lost 2 bases, leaving 7 bases of the junction unmatched. CDR3 length: 15 residues. CDR1 MNHEY and CDR2 SVGEGT come from the germline V gene.

V usage is TRBV28 and J usage is TRBJ1-2, with D possibly matching TRBD1 (6 bases). V lost 6 bases to trimming and J lost 7 bases, with 9 bases between them. The CDR3 contains 11 residues. In germline, CDR1 is MDHEN, CDR2 SYDVKM. CDR3 loop: CASRRGGGYTF. CDR3 DNA: TGTGCCAGCAGAAGGGGGGGTGGCTACACCTTC.

In its sample, this clone was seen a few times. The chain links TRBV4-2 to TRBJ2-7; TRBD1 might be the D (5 bases). The V end was cut by 4 bases, the J end by 2 bases, with 15 bases between. CDR1 and CDR2 (germline): LGHNA, YNFKEQ. The CDR3 runs to 15 residues. In nucleotides, the CDR3 is TGTGCCAGCAGCCCCGGGCAGGGTAGGACCTACGAGCAGTACTTC. This sequence encodes CASSPGQGRTYEQYF.

The chain recombines TRBV5-6 with TRBJ2-5; D perhaps matches TRBD1 (6 bases). Deletions cut 6 bases from V and 5 bases from J, with 20 bases between. Looked up from germline, CDR1 is SGHDT and CDR2 is YYEEEE. The CDR3 is 15 amino acids. In DNA, the CDR3 is TGTGCCAGCACTATACTTAGCCCCCAGGGGGAGACCCAGTACTTC. Its translation is CASTILSPQGETQYF.

The chain uses TRBV7-8 and TRBJ2-3, with D possibly matching TRBD2 (6 bases). Trimming removed 5 bases at V and 5 bases at J, with 11 bases between. CDR3 size: 13 residues. CDR1 is SGHVS, CDR2 FQNEAQ, per germline. CDR3 sequence: CASSAGTQDTQYF. CDR3 DNA: TGTGCCAGCAGCGCGGGGACTCAAGATACGCAGTATTTT.

This clone has a single count. The genes are TRBV11-2 and TRBJ1-4; 9 bases fit TRBD1. Germline trimming cut 5 bases from V and 5 bases from J; bases unmatched to any gene: 3. This CDR3 comprises 14 residues. Germline loops: CDR1 SGHAT, CDR2 FQNNGV. CDR3 nucleotide sequence: TGTGCCAGCAGCCACGGACAGGGGAATGAAAAACTGTTTTTT. Protein: CASSHGQGNEKLFF.

The chain has TRBV11-2 and TRBJ2-1, with TRBD2 identical over 13 bases. This CDR3 spans 16 amino acids. The germline V gene has CDR1 SGHAT and CDR2 FQNNGV. J gave up 9 bases and V 0 bases, and 5 bases lay outside the gene matches. The CDR3 DNA reads as TGTGCCAGCAGCTTAGAGGCGGGACTAGCGGGATCTGAGCAGTTCTTC. Its protein product is CASSLEAGLAGSEQFF.

J is TRBJ2-1 and V is TRBV6-5, with TRBD1 matching 7 bases. This CDR3 region has 13 residues. J lost 2 bases, V lost 7 bases, and 2 bases had no gene match. CDR1 is MNHEY and CDR2 is SVGAGI in the germline V gene. The CDR3 region has the DNA TGTGCCAGCATCCAGGGGGCCTACAATGAGCAGTTCTTC. It translates to CASIQGAYNEQFF.

The chain is built from TRBV24-1 and TRBJ2-3; no clear D gene. The CDR3 contains 14 residues. V lost 5 bases, J lost 3 bases, and 11 bases lay in between. Germline V lookup: CDR1 KGHDR, CDR2 SFDVKD. For the CDR3, the DNA is TGTGCCACCAGTGGAACGGGTCGGACAGATACGCAGTATTTT. Translating it yields CATSGTGRTDTQYF.

The V and J genes are TRBV6-2 or TRBV6-3 and TRBJ1-2; D gene unclear. Germline V gene data show CDR1 as MNHEY and CDR2 as SVGEGT. With 6 bases removed from V and 5 bases from J, the gap between germline ends came to 10 bases. The CDR3 totals 12 residues. CDR3 sequence: CASSTPPYGYTF. The CDR3, as DNA: TGTGCCAGCAGCACTCCCCCGTATGGCTACACCTTC.

This clone was detected a few times. V usage is TRBV2 and J usage is TRBJ1-4; TRBD1 matches 7 bases. V lost 7 bases, J lost 8 bases, and 10 bases stayed unmatched. Germline-derived CDR1 and CDR2 are SNHLY and FYNNEI. The CDR3 covers 14 residues. The CDR3 loop is CASNPRTGGEKLFF. CDR3 DNA: TGTGCCAGCAACCCCAGGACAGGAGGGGAAAAACTGTTTTTT. The whole variable domain, remainder taken from reference TRBV2 and TRBJ1-4, is EPEVTQTPSHQVTQMGQEVILRCVPISNHLYFYWYRQILGQKVEFLVSFYNNEISEKSEIFDDQFSVERPDGSNFTLKIRSTKLEDSAMYFCASNPRTGGEKLFFGSGTQLSVL.

This chain joins TRBV5-1 and TRBJ2-5, with 12 positions matching TRBD2. J lost 5 bases, V lost 4 bases, and 9 bases had no gene match. This CDR3 is 16 amino acids long. The germline V gene has CDR1 SGHRS and CDR2 YFSETQ. The CDR3 loop reads CASSIAGLAGLETQYF. CDR3 DNA: TGCGCCAGCAGCATAGCGGGACTAGCGGGCTTGGAGACCCAGTACTTC.

The chain carries TRBV28 and TRBJ2-7, with TRBD2 as a possible D gene (6 bases). The CDR3 extends over 13 amino acids. Germline V gives CDR1 MDHEN, CDR2 SYDVKM. Trimming stripped 7 bases from V and 2 bases from J, with 12 bases between. CDR3 DNA: TGTGCCAGCATGCGGGAATTGCCCTACGAGCAGTACTTC. Its protein is CASMRELPYEQYF. The full variable domain, its missing parts supplied by reference TRBV28 and TRBJ2-7, is DVKVTQSSRYLVKRTGEKVFLECVQDMDHENMFWYRQDPGLGLRLIYFSYDVKMKEKGDIPEGYSVSREKKERFSLILESASTNQTSMYLCASMRELPYEQYFGPGTRLTVT.

The rearrangement joins TRBV7-9 to TRBJ1-3; 8 bases line up with TRBD1. Germline trimming cut 8 bases from V and 4 bases from J; bases unmatched to any gene: 10. CDR1 is SEHNR, CDR2 FQNEAQ, per germline (reference sequence). The CDR3 runs to 15 residues. Here the CDR3 reads CASGDRGRAGNTIYF. The DNA for the CDR3 is TGTGCCAGCGGAGACAGGGGACGGGCGGGAAACACCATATATTTT.

The V gene is TRBV30, the J gene TRBJ2-7; TRBD1 matches at 7 bases. CDR3 size: 14 residues. J was trimmed by 3 bases and V by 0 bases; bases with no gene match: 5. In germline, CDR1 is GTSNPN, CDR2 SVGIG (reference sequence). In DNA form, the CDR3 reads TGTGCCTGGAGTGTATGGGGACAGAGCTACGAGCAGTACTTC. It yields the protein CAWSVWGQSYEQYF. Complete variable domain (other parts from reference TRBV30 and TRBJ2-7): SQTIHQWPATLVQPVGSPLSLECTVEGTSNPNLYWYRQAAGRGLQLLFYSVGIGQISSEVPQNLSASRPQDRQFILSSKKLLLSDSGFYLCAWSVWGQSYEQYFGPGTRLTVT.